This T cell receptor beta chain was identified in a study of post-analysis software for immune sequencing data. The study's findings and limits: In patients, about five TRBV segments were more frequent than in controls, with TRBV5-6, TRBV5-1 and TRBV20-1 among them.

Built from TCR beta cDNA, the libraries had unique molecular identifiers in them. Once about 0.9 to 11 million T cells were used, a few hundred thousand cDNA molecules resulted. TCRdb passed the PCR reads through MiXCR, listing each CDR3 protein once. Of around 260,000 distinct CDR3 sequences in the sample, about 38% were seen once. A note on this clonotype: Its antigen remains unknown. Since a much larger clone is just one base distant, this may be a read error.

Germline V lookup: CDR1 SGHVS, CDR2 FQNEAQ. The CDR3 length is 15 residues. V gave up 4 bases and J gave up 7 bases; unmatched junction bases: 12. The V gene is TRBV7-8, the J gene TRBJ2-7, with 8 bases fitting TRBD1. The TCR originated in a girl aged 5-17 years with multiple sclerosis. What was sequenced was blood. The CDR3 region has the DNA TGTGCCAGCAGCTCTGGACAGGGAAGGTCCAATGAGCAGTACTTC. It codes for CASSSGQGRSNEQYF.